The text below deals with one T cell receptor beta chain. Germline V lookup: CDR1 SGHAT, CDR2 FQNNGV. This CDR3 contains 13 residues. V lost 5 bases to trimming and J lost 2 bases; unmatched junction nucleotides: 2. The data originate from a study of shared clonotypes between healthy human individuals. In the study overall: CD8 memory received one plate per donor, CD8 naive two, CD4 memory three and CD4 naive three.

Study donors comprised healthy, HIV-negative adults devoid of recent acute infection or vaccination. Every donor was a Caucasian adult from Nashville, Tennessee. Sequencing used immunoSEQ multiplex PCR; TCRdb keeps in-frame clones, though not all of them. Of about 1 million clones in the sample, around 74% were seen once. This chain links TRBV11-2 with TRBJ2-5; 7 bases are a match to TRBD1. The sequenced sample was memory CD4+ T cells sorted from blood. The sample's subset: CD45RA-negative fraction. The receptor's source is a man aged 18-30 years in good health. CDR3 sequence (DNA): TGTGCCAGCAGCGGACAGGTGCAAGAGACCCAGTACTTC. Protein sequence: CASSGQVQETQYF.